This T cell receptor beta chain was identified during a study of identical twins listed by TCRdb under 2016. In the study overall: TCR alpha and beta repertoires from monozygotic twins, unrelated adults of various ages and cord blood were deep-sequenced to test whether fetal clonotypes persist. Replicate twin experiments were performed at different times using different library preparation protocols to rule out contamination. What the authors observed across the whole study: Fewer insertions were carried by abundant cord blood beta clonotypes, a similar but weaker trend appeared in young adult naive repertoires, and no such trend appeared in memory repertoires. Invariant T cells such as MAIT and iNKT could partly confound zero-insertion analyses, though diverse VJ usage argued against this for most clonotypes. Excess twin sharing in beta out-of-frame sequences was weaker because fewer shared sequences lowered the signal-to-noise ratio. Recombination models systematically underestimated out-of-frame TCR alpha sharing in monozygotic twins but agreed with sharing between unrelated individuals. Compared with coincidental sharing between unrelated individuals, out-of-frame TCR alpha sequences shared between twins showed an excess of sequences with low generation probability. Conclusions relied on cross-sectional statistical analysis, since the same donors could not be followed over many years.

Libraries were built with 5' RACE. The sample was run on an Illumina HiSeq 2000. A universal primer binding site was added through template switching, and the final cDNA carried a unique molecular identifier so that TCR cDNA molecules could be counted accurately. Specific primers in the conserved constant-segment region were used to synthesize first-strand cDNA for TCR alpha and beta chains. Each cDNA library was double barcoded, with a SMART-Mk sample barcode plus Illumina barcodes, to control for contamination. TruSeq adapter sequences and Illumina sample barcodes were added in two successive PCR steps. TCR alpha and beta cDNA libraries were sequenced on the Illumina HiSeq platform with custom primers. The study's own analysis went as follows. MiGEC processed the raw reads to extract unique molecular identifiers, while MiXCR was used to determine the CDR3 positions. For each individual, recombination models were inferred using an EM algorithm with the repgenHMM and IGoR tools. Shared clonotype analysis was performed with the tcR package in R, normalizing sharing by the product of cloneset sizes. To study raw recombination without the effects of thymic and clonal selection, out-of-frame nonproductive sequences were analyzed. Clones were called with MiXCR by TCRdb after fastp trimmed the public reads at Q25, and only in-frame beta chains were retained. Rows merge per CDR3 protein into single entries with the most common DNA and genes. TCRdb's processing, not the authors', yielded these V and J calls. Across this sample there are 430,000 or so distinct CDR3 sequences, with roughly 26% seen only once. The top ten hold over 2.5% of the sample.

Worth noting for this clonotype: Its antigen is currently not known. Per-base quality was not reported, and no clone a single base away is much larger than it.

V and J lose 5 bases and 3 bases, and a span of 14 bases separates them. There are 15 amino acids in the CDR3, from cysteine to phenylalanine inclusive. The entry retains the CDR3 DNA only, 45 bases that are in frame from base 1. The germline V gene (reference sequence) provides CDR1 LGHDT and CDR2 YNNKEL. Only healthy Caucasian donors were included. Three pairs of female monozygotic twins, all aged about 18 to 30 years, were included in the twin cohort. Positive isolation kits from Invitrogen were used to isolate CD4+ and CD8+ T cell populations. A further study also used this sample, focusing on T cells expressing NK-cell markers. As that second paper reports: In sorted CD3+CD56+NKG2C+, CD3+CD56+NKG2C- and CD3+CD56-NKG2C+ T-cell subsets from several donors, TCR beta-chain repertoires were profiled. Of the eight sequenced donors, seven were found to be HCMV-seropositive and one was found to be HCMV-seronegative. To restrict sorting to alphabetaTCR-expressing T cells, an anti-gammadeltaTCR antibody was added in several experiments. In several donors, the dominant CD3+CD56+NKG2C+ clonotypes were among the top 10 CD8+ clonotypes and accounted for roughly 1.0-8% of CD8+ T cells. Those dominant clonotypes were again the most abundant among CD3+CD56-NKG2C+ cells in a handful of donors, at roughly 25-65%. It remained unclear whether the expanded NKG2C-expressing T cell clones were specific for HCMV antigens. Randomly selected healthy volunteers, three men and five women, were used as the eight sequenced donors. To determine HCMV serostatus, a commercial ELISA kit was used to detect HCMV-specific IgG in serum. Reads were demultiplexed and grouped by UMI with MIGEC, and clonotypes were assembled and quantified with MiTCR. To remove erroneous sequences, TCR cDNA sequences were retained only when supported by two or more reads. Downstream repertoire analysis used the tcR package, and clonotypes were matched across fractions by CDR3 nucleotide sequence plus V segment. VDJmatch was used to annotate antigen specificity against VDJdb, with one amino acid substitution allowed in CDR3.

Sequenced material: CD4+ T cells sorted from blood. This sequence originates from a woman aged 18-29 years in good health. The chain was built from TRBV3-1 and TRBJ1-3, and the D gene may be TRBD1, 5 bases matching. CDR3 loop: CASSGRGSRGNTIYF. The bases are TGTGCCAGCAGCGGAAGGGGTTCTCGTGGAAACACCATATATTTT.